Given below is one TCR beta chain in context. Its antigen is unknown. These data come from a study of a mutant IDH1 vaccine in newly diagnosed glioma. About the research overall: Patients had eight vaccinations, in weeks 1, 3, 5, 7, 11, 15, 19 and 23. Patients got radiotherapy, temozolomide, or both beforehand, and most got both.

Profiling relied on immunoSEQ multiplex PCR, and the TCRdb table lists in-frame clones only, not all of them. The table shows about 25,000 clones, with 70% occurring only once. The CDR3 spans 14 residues. Germline CDR1 reads ENHRY; CDR2 reads SYGVKD. The V gene lost 0 bases and the J gene lost 7 bases, with 12 bases spanning the gap. Findings and caveats of the study: Researchers report vaccine-induced immune responses in approximately 94% of patients.

Time point in this sample: week 11, during vaccination. Each dose delivered 300 ug of mutant IDH1 20-mer peptide subcutaneously with imiquimod. Donors harbored newly found WHO grade 3 or 4 IDH1-mutant, ATRX-lost astrocytomas. The sample was peripheral blood mononuclear cells (PBMCs), taken from a glioma patient whose treatment included an IDH1 peptide vaccine. This TCR derives from a man younger than 30 with glioma. Some clones in this sample may be carry-over from other donors' samples. The chain carries TRBV10-3 and TRBJ1-1; D remains ambiguous. This chain's CDR3 is CAISESRRWSEAFF. DNA for the CDR3: TGTGCCATCAGTGAGTCCCGCCGATGGAGTGAAGCTTTCTTT.